What follows is one T cell receptor (beta chain) and its context. The target antigen is unknown. PCR amplification relied on 60 Vbeta primers (plus 13 Jbeta primers). Assay: immunoSEQ multiplex PCR; the TCRdb copy retains only in-frame clones and omits some. The sample holds roughly 77,000 clones; about three quarters are singletons and the top ten take approximately 4.4%. These data belong to a study of cytomegalovirus exposure and HLA in healthy donors. Study results and caveats: The majority of CMV-associated TCR beta chains were reported as apparently HLA-restricted in a later analysis. Many donors carried some public TCRs, although rarity characterized most TCR sequences. It was likely that a cluster of highly shared sequence variants was a sequencing artifact.

This CDR3 is built from 15 residues. V gave up 6 bases and J gave up 3 bases; unmatched junction bases: 7. Germline lookup yields CDR1 PRHDT and CDR2 FYEKMQ (reference sequence). The sample consisted of PBMCs. The chain employs TRBV13 and TRBJ2-3; 9 bases are shared with TRBD2. This TCR was recovered from a man aged 40-49 years in good health and CMV-seronegative. CDR3 sequence: CASSPASGKTDTQYF. CDR3 nucleotides: TGTGCCAGCAGTCCGGCTAGCGGGAAGACAGATACGCAGTATTTT.